This is a list of T cell receptor beta chains from one sample in a study of shared clonotypes between healthy human individuals. The assay was immunoSEQ multiplex PCR, and TCRdb's table has in-frame clones only and misses some. Of roughly 500,000 clones listed, 90% to 96% are singletons. Sequenced sample: naive CD4+ T cells sorted from blood. The receptors stem from a woman in her twenties or thirties in good health. Both conserved end residues are part of each CDR3. Fields, in order: D gene, clone size, J gene, V gene, CDR3 protein, CDR3 DNA. D genes are given only for firm matches. The listing skips clone size in some rows; elsewhere it reads once, few, many or a size class.

d_gene: TRBD1; abundance: once; j_gene: TRBJ1-5; v_gene: TRBV6-5; CDR3aa: CASSYDPQGEPQHF; CDR3nt: TGTGCCAGCAGTTACGATCCTCAGGGGGAGCCCCAGCATTTT
d_gene: TRBD2; abundance: .; j_gene: TRBJ2-3; v_gene: TRBV29-1; CDR3aa: CSVGLAVTDTQYF; CDR3nt: TGCAGCGTTGGACTAGCTGTCACAGATACGCAGTATTTT
d_gene: .; abundance: once; j_gene: TRBJ2-3; v_gene: TRBV25-1; CDR3aa: CASSRGGGTDTQYF; CDR3nt: TGTGCCAGCAGTCGAGGGGGAGGCACAGATACGCAGTATTTT
d_gene: .; abundance: few; j_gene: TRBJ1-2; v_gene: TRBV28; CDR3aa: CASSPNRDGYTF; CDR3nt: TGTGCCAGCAGTCCGAACAGGGACGGCTACACCTTC
d_gene: TRBD1; abundance: .; j_gene: TRBJ2-7; v_gene: TRBV29-1; CDR3aa: CSVHRGSEQYF; CDR3nt: TGCAGCGTGCACAGGGGGAGCGAGCAGTACTTC
d_gene: .; abundance: .; j_gene: TRBJ2-7; v_gene: TRBV19; CDR3aa: CARPGHHYEQYF; CDR3nt: TGTGCCAGACCGGGACACCACTACGAGCAGTACTTC
d_gene: TRBD2; abundance: .; j_gene: TRBJ2-3; v_gene: TRBV5-1; CDR3aa: CASSLAPAGGNPDTQYF; CDR3nt: TGCGCCAGCAGCTTGGCCCCAGCGGGAGGGAATCCAGATACGCAGTATTTT
d_gene: TRBD1; abundance: .; j_gene: TRBJ1-1; v_gene: TRBV5-6; CDR3aa: CASSFTGATEAFF; CDR3nt: TGTGCCAGCAGCTTCACAGGGGCAACTGAAGCTTTCTTT
d_gene: TRBD1; abundance: .; j_gene: TRBJ1-5; v_gene: TRBV7-2; CDR3aa: CASSLSTGRNQPQHF; CDR3nt: TGTGCCAGCAGCTTATCGACAGGGAGAAATCAGCCCCAGCATTTT
d_gene: .; abundance: .; j_gene: TRBJ2-7; v_gene: TRBV29-1; CDR3aa: CSVGRGYEQYF; CDR3nt: TGCAGCGTTGGTAGAGGATACGAGCAGTACTTC
d_gene: TRBD1; abundance: .; j_gene: TRBJ1-1; v_gene: TRBV29-1; CDR3aa: CSHDRADLNTEAFF; CDR3nt: TGCAGCCACGACAGGGCTGATTTGAACACTGAAGCTTTCTTT
d_gene: TRBD1; abundance: .; j_gene: TRBJ2-1; v_gene: TRBV19; CDR3aa: CASSRQGIQFF; CDR3nt: TGTGCCAGTAGTAGACAGGGGATACAGTTCTTC
d_gene: .; abundance: .; j_gene: TRBJ2-7; v_gene: TRBV7-9; CDR3aa: CASSRQGLLVTYEQYF; CDR3nt: TGTGCCAGCAGCCGGCAGGGTCTCCTGGTAACCTACGAGCAGTACTTC
d_gene: .; abundance: .; j_gene: TRBJ2-2; v_gene: TRBV19; CDR3aa: CASSEGNGVNTGELFF; CDR3nt: TGTGCCAGTAGTGAAGGAAACGGGGTGAACACCGGGGAGCTGTTTTTT
d_gene: .; abundance: .; j_gene: TRBJ2-2; v_gene: TRBV27; CDR3aa: CASSFWAGGYAGELFF; CDR3nt: TGTGCCAGCAGTTTCTGGGCAGGGGGGTACGCCGGGGAGCTGTTTTTT
d_gene: TRBD1; abundance: .; j_gene: TRBJ2-7; v_gene: TRBV7-2; CDR3aa: CASSPGTGLGVSYEQYF; CDR3nt: TGTGCCAGCAGCCCAGGGACAGGGTTAGGTGTCTCCTACGAGCAGTACTTC
d_gene: .; abundance: .; j_gene: TRBJ1-2; v_gene: TRBV5-1; CDR3aa: CASIGPGPYGYTF; CDR3nt: TGCGCCAGCATCGGGCCCGGGCCCTATGGCTACACCTTC
d_gene: .; abundance: .; j_gene: TRBJ2-3; v_gene: TRBV6-4; CDR3aa: CASSRVGRGGDTQYF; CDR3nt: TGTGCCAGCAGTCGGGTCGGCAGGGGAGGAGATACGCAGTATTTT
d_gene: .; abundance: .; j_gene: TRBJ1-3; v_gene: TRBV28; CDR3aa: CASRTQGPSSGNTIYF; CDR3nt: TGTGCCAGCAGGACCCAGGGACCAAGCTCTGGAAACACCATATATTTT
d_gene: TRBD2; abundance: .; j_gene: TRBJ2-7; v_gene: TRBV10-2; CDR3aa: CALGTSGYPYEQYF; CDR3nt: TGCGCCCTCGGGACTAGCGGTTACCCCTACGAGCAGTACTTC
d_gene: .; abundance: .; j_gene: TRBJ2-3; v_gene: TRBV28; CDR3aa: CASSWAATTDTQYF; CDR3nt: TGTGCCAGCAGCTGGGCGGCCACCACAGATACGCAGTATTTT
d_gene: .; abundance: .; j_gene: TRBJ2-7; v_gene: TRBV5-5; CDR3aa: CASSLDGAGNSYEQYF; CDR3nt: TGTGCCAGCAGCTTGGACGGGGCGGGGAACTCCTACGAGCAGTACTTC
d_gene: TRBD2; abundance: once; j_gene: TRBJ2-1; v_gene: TRBV5-1; CDR3aa: CASNYSPSGTYNEQFF; CDR3nt: TGCGCCAGCAACTATTCTCCTAGCGGAACCTACAATGAGCAGTTCTTC
d_gene: .; abundance: .; j_gene: TRBJ2-3; v_gene: TRBV27; CDR3aa: CASSPRLSGTSTDTQYF; CDR3nt: TGTGCCAGCAGTCCACGACTATCGGGGACTAGCACAGATACGCAGTATTTT
d_gene: .; abundance: .; j_gene: TRBJ1-1; v_gene: TRBV10-3; CDR3aa: CAISEPGNTEAFF; CDR3nt: TGTGCCATCAGTGAGCCAGGGAACACTGAAGCTTTCTTT
d_gene: TRBD1; abundance: few; j_gene: TRBJ1-2; v_gene: TRBV28; CDR3aa: CASSPRQGLSYTF; CDR3nt: TGTGCCAGCAGTCCCAGACAGGGTTTGAGCTACACCTTC
d_gene: .; abundance: .; j_gene: TRBJ1-1; v_gene: TRBV7-9; CDR3aa: CASSAGRGTEAFF; CDR3nt: TGTGCCAGCAGCGCGGGTCGGGGGACTGAAGCTTTCTTT
d_gene: .; abundance: .; j_gene: TRBJ1-2; v_gene: TRBV5-4; CDR3aa: CASSIDNYGYTF; CDR3nt: TGTGCCAGCAGCATAGATAACTATGGCTACACCTTC
d_gene: .; abundance: few; j_gene: TRBJ1-1; v_gene: TRBV29-1; CDR3aa: CSVHSPLEAFF; CDR3nt: TGCAGCGTTCACTCCCCTTTGGAGGCTTTCTTT
d_gene: .; abundance: .; j_gene: TRBJ2-3; v_gene: TRBV7-9; CDR3aa: CASSLGASQDTQYF; CDR3nt: TGTGCCAGCAGCTTGGGGGCCTCCCAGGATACGCAGTATTTT
d_gene: .; abundance: .; j_gene: TRBJ2-7; v_gene: TRBV21-1; CDR3aa: CASSKVAPRPQSSYEQYF; CDR3nt: TGTGCCAGCAGCAAGGTCGCGCCCAGGCCACAAAGCTCCTACGAGCAGTACTTC
d_gene: TRBD2; abundance: .; j_gene: TRBJ2-5; v_gene: TRBV4-1; CDR3aa: CASSPGISSGQETQYF; CDR3nt: TGCGCCAGCAGCCCTGGAATTTCTAGCGGACAAGAGACCCAGTACTTC
d_gene: TRBD2; abundance: .; j_gene: TRBJ2-1; v_gene: TRBV27; CDR3aa: CASSLAGLAGRYNEQFF; CDR3nt: TGTGCCAGCAGTTTAGCTGGACTAGCGGGAAGATACAATGAGCAGTTCTTC
d_gene: .; abundance: .; j_gene: TRBJ1-2; v_gene: TRBV5-8; CDR3aa: CASSSGPGRRRDWYTF; CDR3nt: TGTGCCAGCAGCTCAGGTCCCGGGAGGCGCCGGGATTGGTACACCTTC
d_gene: .; abundance: few; j_gene: TRBJ1-1; v_gene: TRBV10-3; CDR3aa: CAIWSGYDEAFF; CDR3nt: TGTGCCATCTGGTCAGGGTACGATGAAGCTTTCTTT
d_gene: .; abundance: .; j_gene: TRBJ2-7; v_gene: TRBV7-2; CDR3aa: CASSPLSRSGSYEQYF; CDR3nt: TGTGCCAGCAGCCCCCTTAGCCGGAGTGGCTCCTACGAGCAGTACTTC
d_gene: .; abundance: .; j_gene: TRBJ2-1; v_gene: TRBV7-9; CDR3aa: CASTDEQFF; CDR3nt: TGTGCCAGCACTGATGAGCAGTTCTTC
d_gene: TRBD2; abundance: .; j_gene: TRBJ2-1; v_gene: TRBV15; CDR3aa: CATASGRASSYNEQFF; CDR3nt: TGTGCCACCGCTAGCGGGAGGGCAAGCTCCTACAATGAGCAGTTCTTC
d_gene: .; abundance: .; j_gene: TRBJ2-5; v_gene: TRBV30; CDR3aa: CAWSVALVIGPQYF; CDR3nt: TGTGCCTGGAGTGTAGCACTAGTTATAGGTCCCCAGTACTTC
d_gene: .; abundance: .; j_gene: TRBJ1-1; v_gene: TRBV5-6; CDR3aa: CASSHQGFDEAFF; CDR3nt: TGTGCCAGCAGCCACCAGGGTTTTGATGAAGCTTTCTTT
d_gene: .; abundance: .; j_gene: TRBJ1-2; v_gene: TRBV30; CDR3aa: CAWSTRGYTF; CDR3nt: TGTGCCTGGAGTACACGAGGCTACACCTTC
d_gene: .; abundance: once; j_gene: TRBJ2-2; v_gene: TRBV29-1; CDR3aa: CSVGLVNTGELFF; CDR3nt: TGCAGCGTGGGGCTAGTTAACACCGGGGAGCTGTTTTTT
d_gene: TRBD2; abundance: .; j_gene: TRBJ2-3; v_gene: TRBV4-1; CDR3aa: CASSQERGRASGRNTQYF; CDR3nt: TGCGCCAGCAGCCAAGAACGGGGACGGGCTAGCGGGAGAAATACGCAGTATTTT
d_gene: TRBD2; abundance: .; j_gene: TRBJ2-1; v_gene: TRBV29-1; CDR3aa: CSFRTSGYNEQFF; CDR3nt: TGCAGCTTCAGGACTAGCGGCTACAATGAGCAGTTCTTC
d_gene: TRBD2; abundance: .; j_gene: TRBJ2-5; v_gene: TRBV7-6; CDR3aa: CASSFFGRMEETQYF; CDR3nt: TGTGCCAGCAGCTTTTTCGGGAGGATGGAGGAGACCCAGTACTTC
d_gene: TRBD1; abundance: .; j_gene: TRBJ2-1; v_gene: TRBV6-5; CDR3aa: CASRGGRGPYNEQFF; CDR3nt: TGTGCCAGCAGGGGTGGTAGGGGGCCCTACAATGAGCAGTTCTTC
d_gene: TRBD2; abundance: .; j_gene: TRBJ2-7; v_gene: TRBV30; CDR3aa: CAWSVRGSGSRYEQYF; CDR3nt: TGTGCCTGGAGTGTACGGGGAAGCGGGAGTCGGTACGAGCAGTACTTC
d_gene: .; abundance: .; j_gene: TRBJ1-1; v_gene: TRBV6-6; CDR3aa: CASSELATEAFF; CDR3nt: TGTGCCAGTTCCGAACTAGCGACTGAAGCTTTCTTT
d_gene: .; abundance: .; j_gene: TRBJ1-5; v_gene: TRBV6-5; CDR3aa: CASSPVRGSQPQHF; CDR3nt: TGTGCCAGCAGCCCAGTCAGGGGAAGTCAGCCCCAGCATTTT
d_gene: .; abundance: .; j_gene: TRBJ1-3; v_gene: TRBV7-8; CDR3aa: CASSLIQGQPSGNTIYF; CDR3nt: TGTGCCAGCAGCCTAATACAAGGACAGCCCTCTGGAAACACCATATATTTT
d_gene: TRBD1; abundance: .; j_gene: TRBJ2-4; v_gene: TRBV13; CDR3aa: CASSLPSGTGGAKNIQYF; CDR3nt: TGTGCCAGCAGCTTACCATCCGGGACAGGGGGTGCCAAAAACATTCAGTACTTC
d_gene: TRBD2; abundance: .; j_gene: TRBJ2-7; v_gene: TRBV5-4; CDR3aa: CASSLSGLAGVSYEQYF; CDR3nt: TGTGCCAGCAGCTTGTCTGGACTAGCGGGAGTATCCTACGAGCAGTACTTC
d_gene: TRBD1; abundance: .; j_gene: TRBJ1-5; v_gene: TRBV28; CDR3aa: CASGTGALQPQHF; CDR3nt: TGTGCCAGCGGGACAGGGGCGTTGCAGCCCCAGCATTTT
d_gene: .; abundance: .; j_gene: TRBJ2-2; v_gene: TRBV5-5; CDR3aa: CASSQTPGSTGELFF; CDR3nt: TGTGCCAGCAGCCAAACCCCCGGGAGCACCGGGGAGCTGTTTTTT
d_gene: TRBD1; abundance: .; j_gene: TRBJ1-4; v_gene: TRBV7-9; CDR3aa: CASSSIRGQHNEKLFF; CDR3nt: TGTGCCAGCAGCTCCATCCGGGGACAGCATAATGAAAAACTGTTTTTT
d_gene: TRBD1; abundance: .; j_gene: TRBJ2-7; v_gene: TRBV7-2; CDR3aa: CASSKSGTDLYEQYF; CDR3nt: TGTGCCAGCAGCAAATCCGGGACAGACCTCTACGAGCAGTACTTC
d_gene: .; abundance: .; j_gene: TRBJ2-7; v_gene: TRBV2; CDR3aa: CASSQNSYEQYF; CDR3nt: TGTGCCAGCAGTCAGAACTCCTACGAGCAGTACTTC